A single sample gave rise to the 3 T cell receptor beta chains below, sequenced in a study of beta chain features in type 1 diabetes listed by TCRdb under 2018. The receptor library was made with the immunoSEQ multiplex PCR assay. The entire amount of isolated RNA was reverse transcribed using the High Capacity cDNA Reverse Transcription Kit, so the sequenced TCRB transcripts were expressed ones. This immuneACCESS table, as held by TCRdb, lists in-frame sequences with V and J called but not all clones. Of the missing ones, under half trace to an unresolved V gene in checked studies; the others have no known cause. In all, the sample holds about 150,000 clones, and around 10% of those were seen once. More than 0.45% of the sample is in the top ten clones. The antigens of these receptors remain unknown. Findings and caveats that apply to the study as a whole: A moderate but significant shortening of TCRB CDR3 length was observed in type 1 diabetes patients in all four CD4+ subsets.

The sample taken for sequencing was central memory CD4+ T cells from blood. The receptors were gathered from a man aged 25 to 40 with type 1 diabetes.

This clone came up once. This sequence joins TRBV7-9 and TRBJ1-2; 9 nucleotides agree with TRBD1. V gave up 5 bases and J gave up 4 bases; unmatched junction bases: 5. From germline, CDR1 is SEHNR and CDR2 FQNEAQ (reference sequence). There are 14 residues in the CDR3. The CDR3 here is CASSERGQGYGYTF. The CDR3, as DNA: TGTGCCAGCAGCGAGCGGGGACAGGGCTATGGCTACACCTTC.

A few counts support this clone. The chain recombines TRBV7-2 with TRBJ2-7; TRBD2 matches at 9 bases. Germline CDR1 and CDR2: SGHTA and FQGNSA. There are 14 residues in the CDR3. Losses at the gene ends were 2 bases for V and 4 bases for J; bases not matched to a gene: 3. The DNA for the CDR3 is TGTGCCAGCAGCTTAATTAGCGGGAGTTACGAGCAGTACTTC. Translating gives CASSLISGSYEQYF.

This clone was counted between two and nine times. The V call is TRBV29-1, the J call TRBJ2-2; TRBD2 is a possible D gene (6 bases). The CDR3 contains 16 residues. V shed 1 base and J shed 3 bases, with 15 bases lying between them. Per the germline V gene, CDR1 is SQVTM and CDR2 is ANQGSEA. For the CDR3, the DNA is TGCAGCGTTGAAGCTTGGGGGGACGGGGACACCGGGGAGCTGTTTTTT. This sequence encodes CSVEAWGDGDTGELFF.